Listed below are T cell receptor beta chains from one sample, sequenced in a study of T cell responses to AZD1222 COVID-19 vaccine. Measured with immunoSEQ multiplex PCR; TCRdb has only the in-frame clones, and not every one. The data contain some 69,000 clones, 85% of them singletons. The sequencing here drew on peripheral blood, taken on day 0 of AZD1222 vaccination. The receptors stem from an adult in good health. The CDR3 runs from the conserved cysteine through the conserved F or W. A D gene is named only where the DNA matches it firmly. Clone sizes are given selectively: once, few, many, or a class where the clone is expanded.

clone size,V gene,D gene,J gene,CDR3 DNA,CDR3 protein
.,TRBV5-6,.,TRBJ2-5,TGTGCCAGCAGCTTGGTCGGCGGGTACCAAGAGACCCAGTACTTC,CASSLVGGYQETQYF
.,TRBV7-2,.,TRBJ2-2,TGTGCCAGCAGCTTAGCCTGGTCTTTTACCGGGGAGCTGTTTTTT,CASSLAWSFTGELFF
.,TRBV4-2,.,TRBJ2-2,TGTGCCAGCAGCCAAGTCATACGGGGTAACGCGAACACCGGGGAGCTGTTTTTT,CASSQVIRGNANTGELFF
.,TRBV7-3,TRBD2,TRBJ2-1,TGTGCCAGCAGCTACAGACTAGCGGGGCGCAATGAGCAGTTCTTC,CASSYRLAGRNEQFF
.,TRBV6-5,.,TRBJ1-6,TGTGCCAGCAGTTCTGGGGGCCTTGGAGGTTCACCCCTCCACTTT,CASSSGGLGGSPLHF
.,TRBV14,.,TRBJ2-1,TGTGCCAGCAGCCAAGTTCGGGGGGCCCCCTACAATGAGCAGTTCTTC,CASSQVRGAPYNEQFF
.,TRBV14,TRBD1,TRBJ1-2,TGTGCCAGCAGCCACAATTCCAGGGGGCCCTATGGCTACACCTTC,CASSHNSRGPYGYTF
.,TRBV11-2,.,TRBJ1-1,TGTGCCAGCAGCTCGAACAGGGTCACTGAAGCTTTCTTT,CASSSNRVTEAFF
.,TRBV7-2,.,TRBJ2-7,TGTGCCAGCAGCTGGAGACCGAGGGACTCCTACGAGCAGTACTTC,CASSWRPRDSYEQYF
few,TRBV11-1,TRBD1,TRBJ1-6,TGTGCCAGCAGCCTCGGGACAGATTCACCCCTCCACTTT,CASSLGTDSPLHF
.,TRBV19,TRBD2,TRBJ2-1,TGTGCCAGTAGGGGACTAGAGAGGTATGAGCAGTTCTTC,CASRGLERYEQFF
.,TRBV9,.,TRBJ1-2,TGTGCCAGCAGCGTACGAGGGAAAAGAATTAACTATGGCTACACCTTC,CASSVRGKRINYGYTF
.,TRBV19,TRBD2,TRBJ2-7,TGTGCCAGTAGTATAACTGCCAGCGGGGGGCGAGGATTCTACGAGCAGTACTTC,CASSITASGGRGFYEQYF
.,TRBV28,.,TRBJ1-5,TGTGCCAGCAGCACCCGATTCATTAGCAATCAGCCCCAGCATTTT,CASSTRFISNQPQHF
.,TRBV5-1,.,TRBJ2-5,TGCGCCAGCCACTCGCTGGATATTCAGACCCAGTACTTC,CASHSLDIQTQYF
.,TRBV28,TRBD1,TRBJ1-2,TGTGCCAGCAGTCCCTTGAAAGGGACAGCTAGTTATGGCTACACCTTC,CASSPLKGTASYGYTF
.,TRBV18,.,TRBJ1-3,TGTGCCAGCTCACCGCCGCAGGGATACACCATATATTTT,CASSPPQGYTIYF
.,TRBV4-1,.,TRBJ1-1,TGCGCCAGCAGCCAAGGGGGCAGGAACACTGAAGCTTTCTTT,CASSQGGRNTEAFF
.,TRBV2,.,TRBJ2-2,TGTGCCAGCAGTGCACCACTAGTACGGGAGCTGTTTTTT,CASSAPLVRELFF
.,TRBV7-9,.,TRBJ2-5,TGTGCCAGCAGCTTAGTTGAAGCTGAGACCCAGTACTTC,CASSLVEAETQYF
once,TRBV12-3/TRBV12-4,.,TRBJ2-7,TGTGCCAGCAGTTTTACGGGGTACGAGCAGTACTTC,CASSFTGYEQYF
.,TRBV27,TRBD2,TRBJ2-3,TGTGCCAGCAGTCGAGCGGGGGGGCCGCGCACAGATACGCAGTATTTT,CASSRAGGPRTDTQYF
.,TRBV28,TRBD1,TRBJ1-4,TGTGCCAGCAGTCCCGGGACAGGGTATGAAAAACTGTTTTTT,CASSPGTGYEKLFF
.,TRBV12-3/TRBV12-4,.,TRBJ1-4,TGTGCCAGCAGCTATAGGCTAGAGACAGAACTGTTTTTT,CASSYRLETELFF